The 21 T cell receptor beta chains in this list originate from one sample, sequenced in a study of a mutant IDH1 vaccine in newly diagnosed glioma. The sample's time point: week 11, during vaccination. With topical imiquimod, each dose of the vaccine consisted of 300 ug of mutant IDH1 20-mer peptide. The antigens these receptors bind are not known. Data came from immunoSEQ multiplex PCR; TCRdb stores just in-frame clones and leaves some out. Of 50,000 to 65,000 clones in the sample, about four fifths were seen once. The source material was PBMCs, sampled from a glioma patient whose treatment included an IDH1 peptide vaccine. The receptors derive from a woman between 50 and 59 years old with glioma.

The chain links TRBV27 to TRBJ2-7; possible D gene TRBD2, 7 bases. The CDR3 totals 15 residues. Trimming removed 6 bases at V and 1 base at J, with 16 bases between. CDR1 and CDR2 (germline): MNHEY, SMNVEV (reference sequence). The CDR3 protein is CASSYRGGGSYEQYF. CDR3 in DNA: TGTGCCAGCAGCTATAGGGGGGGTGGTTCCTACGAGCAGTACTTC.

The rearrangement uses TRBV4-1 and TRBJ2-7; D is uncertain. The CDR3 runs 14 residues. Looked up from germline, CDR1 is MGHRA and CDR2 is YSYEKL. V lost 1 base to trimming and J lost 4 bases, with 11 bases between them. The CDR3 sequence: CASSQVEFGYEQYF. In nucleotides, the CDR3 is TGCGCCAGCAGCCAAGTAGAATTTGGGTACGAGCAGTACTTC.

The CDR3 DNA reads TGTGCCAGCAGCTTGGGTTGGACTGAAGCTTTCTTT. It encodes CASSLGWTEAFF. The chain is built from TRBV5-6 and TRBJ1-1; no reliable D call. The V and J ends lost 0 bases and 5 bases respectively, with 5 bases between them. This CDR3 is 12 amino acids long. The germline CDR1 and CDR2 sequences are SGHDT and YYEEEE.

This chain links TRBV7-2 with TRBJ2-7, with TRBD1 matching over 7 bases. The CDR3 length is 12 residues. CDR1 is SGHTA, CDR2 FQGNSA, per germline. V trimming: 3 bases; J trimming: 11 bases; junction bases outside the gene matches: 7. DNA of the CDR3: TGTGCCAGCAGCTTCCAAGACAGGGATGAGTACTTC. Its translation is CASSFQDRDEYF.

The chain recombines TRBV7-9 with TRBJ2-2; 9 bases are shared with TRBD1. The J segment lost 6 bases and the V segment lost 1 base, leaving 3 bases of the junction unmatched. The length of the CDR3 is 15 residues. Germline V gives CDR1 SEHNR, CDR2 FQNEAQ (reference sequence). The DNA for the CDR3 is TGTGCCAGCAGCTTAGGGGACAGGGTGCCCGGGGAGCTGTTTTTT. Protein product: CASSLGDRVPGELFF.

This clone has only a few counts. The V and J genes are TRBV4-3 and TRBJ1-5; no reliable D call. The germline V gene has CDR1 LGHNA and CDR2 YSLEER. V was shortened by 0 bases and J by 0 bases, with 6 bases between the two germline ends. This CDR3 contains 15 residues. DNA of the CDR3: TGCGCCAGCAGCCAAGAGTATACTAGCAATCAGCCCCAGCATTTT. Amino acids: CASSQEYTSNQPQHF.

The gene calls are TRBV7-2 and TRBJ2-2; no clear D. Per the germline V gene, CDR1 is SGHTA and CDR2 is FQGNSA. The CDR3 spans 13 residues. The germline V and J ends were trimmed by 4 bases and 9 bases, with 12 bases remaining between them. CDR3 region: CASSSSLTRELFF. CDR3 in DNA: TGTGCCAGCAGCTCATCTCTGACCAGGGAGCTGTTTTTT.

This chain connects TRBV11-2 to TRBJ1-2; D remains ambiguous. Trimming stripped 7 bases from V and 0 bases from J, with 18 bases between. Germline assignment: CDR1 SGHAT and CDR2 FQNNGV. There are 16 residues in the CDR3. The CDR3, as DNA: TGTGCCAGCACCTCCACGGGCAGACGGTCTAACTATGGCTACACCTTC. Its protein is CASTSTGRRSNYGYTF. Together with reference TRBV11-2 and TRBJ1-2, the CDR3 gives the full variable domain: EAGVAQSPRYKIIEKRQSVAFWCNPISGHATLYWYQQILGQGPKLLIQFQNNGVVDDSQLPKDRFSAERLKGVDSTLKIQPAKLEDSAVYLCASTSTGRRSNYGYTFGSGTRLTVV.

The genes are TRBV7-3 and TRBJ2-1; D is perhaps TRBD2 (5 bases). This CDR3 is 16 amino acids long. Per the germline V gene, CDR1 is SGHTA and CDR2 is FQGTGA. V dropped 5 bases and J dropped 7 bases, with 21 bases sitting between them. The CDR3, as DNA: TGTGCCAGCAGCCGTAGTATGGCCAACGGGAAAAATGAGCAGTTCTTC. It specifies CASSRSMANGKNEQFF.

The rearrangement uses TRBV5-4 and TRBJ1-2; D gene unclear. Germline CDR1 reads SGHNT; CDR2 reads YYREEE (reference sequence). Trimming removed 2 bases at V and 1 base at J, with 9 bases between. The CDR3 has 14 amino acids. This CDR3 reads CASSLREFNYGYTF. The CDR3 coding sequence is TGTGCCAGCAGCTTAAGGGAATTTAACTATGGCTACACCTTC.

The CDR3 sequence is CASSEQGSSGNTIYF. CDR3 nucleotide sequence: TGTGCCAGCAGTGAACAGGGCAGCTCTGGAAACACCATATATTTT. This sequence joins TRBV25-1 and TRBJ1-3; D is possibly TRBD1 (5 bases). Germline loops: CDR1 MGHDK, CDR2 SYGVNS. The CDR3 is 15 amino acids. V shed 2 bases and J shed 0 bases, with 8 bases lying between them. Combining the CDR3 with reference TRBV25-1 and TRBJ1-3 gives the whole variable domain EADIYQTPRYLVIGTGKKITLECSQTMGHDKMYWYQQDPGMELHLIHYSYGVNSTEKGDLSSESTVSRIRTEHFPLTLESARPSHTSQYLCASSEQGSSGNTIYFGEGSWLTVV.

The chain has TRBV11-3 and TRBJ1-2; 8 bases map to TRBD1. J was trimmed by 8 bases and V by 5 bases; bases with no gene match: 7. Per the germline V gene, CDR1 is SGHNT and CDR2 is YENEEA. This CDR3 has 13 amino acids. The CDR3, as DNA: TGTGCCAGCAGCCCCGCAGGGGGCATCGGCTACACCTTC. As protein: CASSPAGGIGYTF.

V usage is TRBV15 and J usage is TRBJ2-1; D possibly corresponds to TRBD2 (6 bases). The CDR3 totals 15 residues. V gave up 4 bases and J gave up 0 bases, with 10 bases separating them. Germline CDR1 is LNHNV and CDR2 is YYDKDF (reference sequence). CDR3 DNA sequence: TGTGCCACCAGCAAGGAGGGCAGCTCCTACAATGAGCAGTTCTTC. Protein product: CATSKEGSSYNEQFF.

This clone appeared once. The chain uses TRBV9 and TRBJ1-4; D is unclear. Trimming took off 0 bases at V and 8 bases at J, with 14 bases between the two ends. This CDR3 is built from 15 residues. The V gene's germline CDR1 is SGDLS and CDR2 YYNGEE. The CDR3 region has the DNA TGTGCCAGCAGCGTAGGGGTCAGTCCGGGGGAAAAACTGTTTTTT. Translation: CASSVGVSPGEKLFF. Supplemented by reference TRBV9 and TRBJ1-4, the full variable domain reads DSGVTQTPKHLITATGQRVTLRCSPRSGDLSVYWYQQSLDQGLQFLIQYYNGEERAKGNILERFSAQQFPDLHSELNLSSLELGDSALYFCASSVGVSPGEKLFFGSGTQLSVL.

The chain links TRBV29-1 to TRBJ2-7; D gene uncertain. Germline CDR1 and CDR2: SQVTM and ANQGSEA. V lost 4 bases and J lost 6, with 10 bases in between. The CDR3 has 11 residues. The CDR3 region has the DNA TGCAGCGTTGCCCGCCCTGGCGAGCAGTACTTC. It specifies CSVARPGEQYF.

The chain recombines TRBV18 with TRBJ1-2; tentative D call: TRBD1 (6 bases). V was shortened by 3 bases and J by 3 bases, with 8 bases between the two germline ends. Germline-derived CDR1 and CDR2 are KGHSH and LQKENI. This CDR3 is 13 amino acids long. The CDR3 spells CASSPDRDYGYTF. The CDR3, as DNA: TGTGCCAGCTCACCGGACAGAGACTATGGCTACACCTTC.

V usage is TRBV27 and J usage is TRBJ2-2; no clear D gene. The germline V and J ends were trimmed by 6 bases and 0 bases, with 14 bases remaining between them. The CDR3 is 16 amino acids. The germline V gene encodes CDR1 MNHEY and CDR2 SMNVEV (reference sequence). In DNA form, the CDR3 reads TGTGCCAGCAGCCGGGTGACGGATGCGAACACCGGGGAGCTGTTTTTT. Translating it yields CASSRVTDANTGELFF.

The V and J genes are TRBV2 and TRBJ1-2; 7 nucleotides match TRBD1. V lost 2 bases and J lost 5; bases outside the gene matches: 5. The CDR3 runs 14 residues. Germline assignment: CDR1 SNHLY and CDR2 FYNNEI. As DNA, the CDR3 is TGTGCCAGCAGTGAACAGGGGGAGGGATATGGCTACACCTTC. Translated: CASSEQGEGYGYTF.

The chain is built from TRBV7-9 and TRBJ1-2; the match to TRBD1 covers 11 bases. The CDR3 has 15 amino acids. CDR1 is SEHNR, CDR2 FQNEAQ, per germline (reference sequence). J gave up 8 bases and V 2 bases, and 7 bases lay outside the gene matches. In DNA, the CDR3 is TGTGCCAGCAGCTTATCCGGACAGGGGGCAGAAGGCTACACCTTC. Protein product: CASSLSGQGAEGYTF.

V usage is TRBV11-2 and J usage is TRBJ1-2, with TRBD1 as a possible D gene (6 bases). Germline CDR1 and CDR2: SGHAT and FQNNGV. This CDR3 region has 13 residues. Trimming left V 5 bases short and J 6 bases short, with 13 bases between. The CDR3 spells CASSPGAAHGYTF. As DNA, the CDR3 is TGTGCCAGCAGCCCAGGGGCAGCTCATGGCTACACCTTC. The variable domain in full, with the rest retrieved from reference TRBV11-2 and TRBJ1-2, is EAGVAQSPRYKIIEKRQSVAFWCNPISGHATLYWYQQILGQGPKLLIQFQNNGVVDDSQLPKDRFSAERLKGVDSTLKIQPAKLEDSAVYLCASSPGAAHGYTFGSGTRLTVV.

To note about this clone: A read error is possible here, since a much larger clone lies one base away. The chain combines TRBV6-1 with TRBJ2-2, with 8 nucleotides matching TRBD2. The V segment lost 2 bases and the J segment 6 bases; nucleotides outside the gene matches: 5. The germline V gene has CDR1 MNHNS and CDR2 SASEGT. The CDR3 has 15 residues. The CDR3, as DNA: TGTGCCAGCAGTGAACTAACGGGGGGGCCCGGGGAGCTGTTTTTT. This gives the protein CASSELTGGPGELFF.